The entry below describes one T cell receptor beta chain. The target antigen is unknown. This sample is part of a study of T cells expressing NK-cell markers. The wider study: One of eight sequenced donors was HCMV-seronegative; the other seven were seropositive. Broader study findings: Top CD8+ clonotypes included the dominant CD3+CD56+NKG2C+ clonotypes in 6 or 7 donors. The CD3+CD56-NKG2C+ fraction was also led by these clonotypes in a few donors.

TCRdb re-called the 5' RACE reads and gives one entry per CDR3 protein, without DNA. This sample's clone table lists under 600,000 distinct CDR3 sequences. The sequencing sample was made of blood T cells: a sorted CD56 or NKG2C T cell subset, CD4+ or CD8+ T cells, or bulk PBMC T cells (not recorded which). This TCR came from a woman in her forties or fifties in good health.

The CDR3 here is CSPGLESYNEQFF. The genes are TRBV29-1 and TRBJ2-1; TCRdb calls TRBD2, which cannot be checked without DNA. CDR3 length equals 13 residues. CDR1 SQVTM and CDR2 ANQGSEA come from the germline V gene.